This T cell receptor (beta chain) was profiled in a study of blood T cell repertoires in COVID-19. Across the whole study: Samples representing acute and convalescent COVID-19 were sourced from the United States, Italy and Spain. T cells, B-cell-depleted T cells, or PBMCs provided the cDNA or gDNA that served as material.

Original methodology: Estimates of nucleated cell counts were drawn from the amplification of reference gene primers. Sequencing was performed with immunoSEQ multiplex PCR; in TCRdb, only in-frame clones are kept and a portion is missing. V and J calls and clone size are copied from that table; D and trimming were computed from the DNA. The sample records fewer than 35,000 clones, approximately 92% being singletons. The specimen sequenced was peripheral blood. This receptor was identified in a man at least 80 years old with acute or convalescent COVID-19.

CDR3 residues: CASSPGGWRPQYF. DNA of the CDR3: TGTGCCAGCAGCCCTGGGGGGTGGAGGCCCCAGTACTTC. The J gene is TRBJ2-5, the V gene TRBV7-8, with a weak D call TRBD2 (6 bases). This CDR3 has 13 residues. V dropped 5 bases and J dropped 9 bases, with 16 bases sitting between them. Germline V CDR1 and CDR2: SGHVS, FQNEAQ.